The source of this TCR beta chain is a study of T cell responses to AZD1222 COVID-19 vaccine. Study-level results: At 160-218 and 743-854, vaccine-associated CD4 TCRs were dominant, and they spanned spike. Donors skewed white British and female; clonal diversity was possibly underestimated. Just 5 to 7 AZD1222 recipients were seropositive at baseline.

This clone was picked up one time. Its target is not known. V was pared by 2 bases and J by 8 bases, with 17 bases between. The CDR3 is 15 residues long. Germline V lookup: CDR1 SGHKS, CDR2 YYEKEE (reference sequence). Using immunoSEQ multiplex PCR, the repertoire was profiled, and TCRdb retains in-frame clones only, with some absent. The sample has around 97,000 clones, around 90% seen once. The chain is built from TRBV5-5 and TRBJ2-1; D perhaps matches TRBD2 (6 bases). Specimen: peripheral blood, collected on day 0 of AZD1222 vaccination. The sequence was collected from an adult in good health. In DNA form, the CDR3 reads TGTGCCAGCAGCTTCGGTCAGGGAGGCGGCCATGAGCAGTTCTTC. This codes for CASSFGQGGGHEQFF.